The entry that follows covers one TCR beta chain sequence. Its target is not known. This sample is drawn from a study of shared clonotypes between healthy human individuals. Study conclusions and caveats: Despite large depth, rarefaction showed incomplete sorted-subset sequencing.

Each of the donors was a healthy adult who was HIV-negative and had not had a recent acute infection or vaccination. Memory CD4+ cells were the fraction left after CD45RA+ naive selection. Per the germline V gene, CDR1 is SEHNR and CDR2 is FQNEAQ (reference sequence). There are 14 residues in the CDR3. The V end was cut by 5 bases, the J end by 4 bases, with 15 bases between. Sequenced by immunoSEQ multiplex PCR; TCRdb stores in-frame clones only, minus some. Counted here are hundreds of thousands of clones, approximately 97% occurring once; the ten biggest clones make up 0.055% to 0.07%. V and J are TRBV7-9 and TRBJ2-7; weak D call: TRBD1 (6 bases). The sequence was collected from a woman in her twenties or thirties in good health. The sample comprised naive CD4+ T cells sorted from blood. Regarding subset: CD45RA+ positively selected. CDR3 nucleotide sequence: TGTGCCAGCAGCCCACAGGGTTGGGTTTACGAGCAGTACTTC. Amino acid sequence: CASSPQGWVYEQYF.